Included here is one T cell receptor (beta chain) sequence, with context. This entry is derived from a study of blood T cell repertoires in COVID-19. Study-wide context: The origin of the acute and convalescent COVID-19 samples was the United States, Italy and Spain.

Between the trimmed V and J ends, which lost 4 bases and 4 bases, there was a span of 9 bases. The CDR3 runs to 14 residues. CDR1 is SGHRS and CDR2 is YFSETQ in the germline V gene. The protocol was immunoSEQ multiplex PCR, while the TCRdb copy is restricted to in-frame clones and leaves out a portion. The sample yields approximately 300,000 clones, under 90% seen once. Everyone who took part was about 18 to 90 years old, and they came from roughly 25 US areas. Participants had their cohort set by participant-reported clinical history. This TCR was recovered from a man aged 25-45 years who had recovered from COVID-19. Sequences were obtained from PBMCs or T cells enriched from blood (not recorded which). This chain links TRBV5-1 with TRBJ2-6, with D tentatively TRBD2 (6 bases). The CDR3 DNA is TGCGCCAGCAGCCGGGAGACCGGGGCCAACGTCCTGACTTTC. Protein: CASSRETGANVLTF.